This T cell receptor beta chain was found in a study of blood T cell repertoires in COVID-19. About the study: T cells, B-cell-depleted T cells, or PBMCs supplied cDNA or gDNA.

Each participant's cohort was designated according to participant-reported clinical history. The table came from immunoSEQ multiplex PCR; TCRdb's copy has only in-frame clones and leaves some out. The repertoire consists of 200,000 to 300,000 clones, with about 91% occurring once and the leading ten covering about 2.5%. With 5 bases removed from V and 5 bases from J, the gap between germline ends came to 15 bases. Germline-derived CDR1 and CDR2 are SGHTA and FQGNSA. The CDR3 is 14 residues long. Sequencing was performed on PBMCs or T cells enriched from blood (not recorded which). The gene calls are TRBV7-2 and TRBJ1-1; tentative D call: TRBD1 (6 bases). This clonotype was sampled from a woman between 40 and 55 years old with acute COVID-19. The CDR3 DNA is TGTGCCAGCAGCACTGGGGGGGCGAGGACTGAAGCTTTCTTT. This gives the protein CASSTGGARTEAFF. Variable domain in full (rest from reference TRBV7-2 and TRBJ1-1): GAGVSQSPSNKVTEKGKDVELRCDPISGHTALYWYRQSLGQGLEFLIYFQGNSAPDKSGLPSDRFSAERTGGSVSTLTIQRTQQEDSAVYLCASSTGGARTEAFFGQGTRLTVV.